Sequencing of this TCR beta chain was carried out in a study of read filtering for tumor transcriptome and immune sequencing. Overall study: About 8 patients were R-ISS I, 16 were R-ISS II, 7 were R-ISS III.

Molecular barcoded adaptors covering alpha/delta and beta/gamma chains were used on around 370 ng RNA. In TCRdb, the reads were re-called with MiXCR into one record per CDR3 protein. The sample yields fewer than 30,000 distinct CDR3 sequences, approximately 23% seen once. Overall study findings and caveats: Even smaller IR-seq throughput identified most shared clonotypes. Single-read clonotypes: about 82% of IR-seq clonotypes (roughly 3.2% of reads), 74.6% of RNA-seq clonotypes (nearly 45% of reads).

A remark on this clonotype: Its antigen is still unknown. It may be a read error: a sequence one base away is much more abundant.

Every patient had bone marrow sampled while the disease was active. This receptor was obtained from a donor at least 40 years old with multiple myeloma. The specimen was a population of CD138-negative cells sorted from bone marrow.

The CDR3 sequence is CGATRAETQYF. As DNA, the CDR3 is TGCGGTGCAACAAGAGCAGAGACCCAGTACTTC. The chain carries TRBV20-1 and TRBJ2-5, with D unclear. This CDR3 contains 11 residues. CDR1 is DFQATT and CDR2 is SNEGSKA in the germline V gene (reference sequence).